Listed below are T cell receptor beta chains from one sample, sequenced in a study of blood T cells in healthy people across ages. TCRdb re-derived calls from the 5' RACE reads in MiXCR, one entry per CDR3 protein. The sample includes about 640,000 distinct CDR3 sequences, 35% to 50% of them seen just once. Sequencing input: blood. The receptors derive from a man older than 75 in good health. The CDR3 runs from the conserved cysteine through the conserved F or W. D genes are given only for firm matches. Not all rows give a size; the values are once, few, many and, for expanded clones, a class.

CDR3 DNA: TGTGCCGGCACCAGGCGGCAGTCTAGCACAGAGACGCAGTATTTT
CDR3 protein: CAGTRRQSSTETQYF
V gene: TRBV27
CDR3 length: 15
D gene: NA
J gene: TRBJ2-3
clone size: NA

CDR3 DNA: TGTGCCTGCAGTTCACAGGGAGGTGGATACGAGCAGTACTTC
CDR3 protein: CACSSQGGGYEQYF
V gene: TRBV7-2
CDR3 length: 14
D gene: NA
J gene: TRBJ2-7
clone size: few

CDR3 DNA: TGTGCCAGCAGCCCTAGCGGGGGTAATGAGCAGTTCTTC
CDR3 protein: CASSPSGGNEQFF
V gene: TRBV9
CDR3 length: 13
D gene: TRBD2
J gene: TRBJ2-1
clone size: NA

CDR3 DNA: TGTGCCACCAAGGGTCAGGGGGACACCGGGGAGCTGTTTTTT
CDR3 protein: CATKGQGDTGELFF
V gene: TRBV24-1
CDR3 length: 14
D gene: TRBD1
J gene: TRBJ2-2
clone size: NA

CDR3 DNA: TGTGCCAGCAGTGCCCTAGCGGGCCTCTCCTACGAGCAGTACTTC
CDR3 protein: CASSALAGLSYEQYF
V gene: TRBV6-2/TRBV6-3
CDR3 length: 15
D gene: TRBD2
J gene: TRBJ2-7
clone size: NA

CDR3 DNA: TGCGCCAGCAGCTTGGGGACTGGTCAGCAGTACTTC
CDR3 protein: CASSLGTGQQYF
V gene: TRBV5-1
CDR3 length: 12
D gene: NA
J gene: TRBJ2-7
clone size: NA

CDR3 DNA: TGTGCCAGCAGGCGGGACAGCAATCAGCCCCAGCATTTT
CDR3 protein: CASRRDSNQPQHF
V gene: TRBV2
CDR3 length: 13
D gene: NA
J gene: TRBJ1-5
clone size: few

CDR3 DNA: TGTGCCAGCAGTAGTAGCGGGGGACCAAGCTCCTACAATGAGCAGTTCTTC
CDR3 protein: CASSSSGGPSSYNEQFF
V gene: TRBV27
CDR3 length: 17
D gene: TRBD2
J gene: TRBJ2-1
clone size: NA

CDR3 DNA: TGTGCCAGCAGCGCTCAAGATGTTGAGCAGTTCTTC
CDR3 protein: CASSAQDVEQFF
V gene: TRBV6-8
CDR3 length: 12
D gene: NA
J gene: TRBJ2-1
clone size: NA

CDR3 DNA: TGCAGTGCCCTAGGAGAAGGGAACTATGGCTACACCTTC
CDR3 protein: CSALGEGNYGYTF
V gene: TRBV20-1
CDR3 length: 13
D gene: NA
J gene: TRBJ1-2
clone size: few

CDR3 DNA: TGTGCCAGCAGCGTAGCTCGACAGGGAGGGGGGGCCAACGTCCTGACTTTC
CDR3 protein: CASSVARQGGGANVLTF
V gene: TRBV9
CDR3 length: 17
D gene: NA
J gene: TRBJ2-6
clone size: NA

CDR3 DNA: TGTGCCAGCAGTGAGGGGCTGGTTCCCAATCAGCCCCAGCATTTT
CDR3 protein: CASSEGLVPNQPQHF
V gene: TRBV6-5
CDR3 length: 15
D gene: NA
J gene: TRBJ1-5
clone size: NA

CDR3 DNA: TGTGCCAGCAGCCTTCGGACTAGCGCACAAGGCAGGAATGAGCAGTACTTC
CDR3 protein: CASSLRTSAQGRNEQYF
V gene: TRBV3-1
CDR3 length: 17
D gene: TRBD2
J gene: TRBJ2-5
clone size: NA

CDR3 DNA: TGTGCCAGCAGCTATCGAGCTCACACGGGAGATACGCAGTATTTT
CDR3 protein: CASSYRAHTGDTQYF
V gene: TRBV11-2
CDR3 length: 15
D gene: NA
J gene: TRBJ2-3
clone size: NA

CDR3 DNA: TGTGCCAGCAGCGTAGCTCCTAGCGGGATCGAGACCCAGTACTTC
CDR3 protein: CASSVAPSGIETQYF
V gene: TRBV9
CDR3 length: 15
D gene: TRBD2
J gene: TRBJ2-5
clone size: many

CDR3 DNA: TGCGCCAGCAGCTCCGACAGACCTAGCACAGATACGCAGTATTTT
CDR3 protein: CASSSDRPSTDTQYF
V gene: TRBV5-1
CDR3 length: 15
D gene: NA
J gene: TRBJ2-3
clone size: few

CDR3 DNA: TGTGCCAGCAGCCCCTGGTTGGCTCGCGCAACTAATGAAAAACTGTTTTTT
CDR3 protein: CASSPWLARATNEKLFF
V gene: TRBV3-1
CDR3 length: 17
D gene: NA
J gene: TRBJ1-4
clone size: NA

CDR3 DNA: TGTGCCAGCAGCCAAGAGTGGGGGTCCGACTATGGCTACACCTTC
CDR3 protein: CASSQEWGSDYGYTF
V gene: TRBV4-2
CDR3 length: 15
D gene: NA
J gene: TRBJ1-2
clone size: NA

CDR3 DNA: TGTGCCAGCACACGAAAGGGACAGTACTACGAGCAGTACTTC
CDR3 protein: CASTRKGQYYEQYF
V gene: TRBV6-5
CDR3 length: 14
D gene: TRBD1
J gene: TRBJ2-7
clone size: NA

CDR3 DNA: TGTGCCAGCAGTCCGGCGGGGCGGAGCCTCACAGATACGCAGTATTTT
CDR3 protein: CASSPAGRSLTDTQYF
V gene: TRBV6-2/TRBV6-3
CDR3 length: 16
D gene: NA
J gene: TRBJ2-3
clone size: NA

CDR3 DNA: TGTGCCAGCAGCTTAAGTGGTTCTAGCGGGGTCCAGACCCAGTACTTC
CDR3 protein: CASSLSGSSGVQTQYF
V gene: TRBV7-2
CDR3 length: 16
D gene: TRBD2
J gene: TRBJ2-5
clone size: few

CDR3 DNA: TGTGCCAGCAGCTTAGGGGCCACTAGCGGGGTACCCTACGAGCAGTACTTC
CDR3 protein: CASSLGATSGVPYEQYF
V gene: TRBV7-8
CDR3 length: 17
D gene: TRBD2
J gene: TRBJ2-7
clone size: few

CDR3 DNA: TGCGCCAGCAGTGAGTCGGCTAGCGGGAGCAAGAAGACCCAGTACTTC
CDR3 protein: CASSESASGSKKTQYF
V gene: TRBV10-1
CDR3 length: 16
D gene: TRBD2
J gene: TRBJ2-5
clone size: NA

CDR3 DNA: TGCGCCAGCAGCCAAGAAGGAGGCGCCTACTATGGCTACACCTTC
CDR3 protein: CASSQEGGAYYGYTF
V gene: TRBV4-3
CDR3 length: 15
D gene: NA
J gene: TRBJ1-2
clone size: few

CDR3 DNA: TGTGCCAGCAGTTCCCCCCGATTTGGTGGGGCGTATGGCTACACCTTC
CDR3 protein: CASSSPRFGGAYGYTF
V gene: TRBV6-5
CDR3 length: 16
D gene: NA
J gene: TRBJ1-2
clone size: NA

CDR3 DNA: TGTGCCAGCAGATCAGGGGTGCTAGCGGGGGGGCCGGAGAATGAGCAGTTCTTC
CDR3 protein: CASRSGVLAGGPENEQFF
V gene: TRBV27
CDR3 length: 18
D gene: TRBD2
J gene: TRBJ2-1
clone size: NA

CDR3 DNA: TGTGCCAGCAGTTCTGGCGCGACATCCCCCAATCAGCCCCAGCATTTT
CDR3 protein: CASSSGATSPNQPQHF
V gene: TRBV28
CDR3 length: 16
D gene: NA
J gene: TRBJ1-5
clone size: NA

CDR3 DNA: TGTGCCAGCAGCCAAGACGCTTCGAGCAATCAGCCCCAGCATTTT
CDR3 protein: CASSQDASSNQPQHF
V gene: TRBV4-2
CDR3 length: 15
D gene: NA
J gene: TRBJ1-5
clone size: few

CDR3 DNA: TGCAGTGCTAGAGATCGTGGGGAAGTACAGCCCCAGCATTTT
CDR3 protein: CSARDRGEVQPQHF
V gene: TRBV20-1
CDR3 length: 14
D gene: NA
J gene: TRBJ1-5
clone size: NA

CDR3 DNA: TGTGCCAGCTCACCCACCCCCGGGGTAAGCTCCTACGAGCAGTACTTC
CDR3 protein: CASSPTPGVSSYEQYF
V gene: TRBV18
CDR3 length: 16
D gene: NA
J gene: TRBJ2-7
clone size: NA

CDR3 DNA: TGTGCCAGCAGCTTAGTAGGGGGTGGGAACACCGGGGAGCTGTTTTTT
CDR3 protein: CASSLVGGGNTGELFF
V gene: TRBV7-2
CDR3 length: 16
D gene: NA
J gene: TRBJ2-2
clone size: NA

CDR3 DNA: TGTGCCAGCAGGGCCGAACAGGGAAGGGTTGACGGCTACACCTTC
CDR3 protein: CASRAEQGRVDGYTF
V gene: TRBV2
CDR3 length: 15
D gene: NA
J gene: TRBJ1-2
clone size: few

CDR3 DNA: TGCAGTGCTAGACAGGGGGGGTACGAGCAGTACTTC
CDR3 protein: CSARQGGYEQYF
V gene: TRBV20-1
CDR3 length: 12
D gene: NA
J gene: TRBJ2-7
clone size: NA

CDR3 DNA: TGTGCCAGCAGTCAGGGGACACCGAACACCGGGGAGCTGTTTTTT
CDR3 protein: CASSQGTPNTGELFF
V gene: TRBV6-1
CDR3 length: 15
D gene: NA
J gene: TRBJ2-2
clone size: few

CDR3 DNA: TGTGCCAGCAGTTTATGGGCCATGTCAGGGAATGAGCAGTACTTC
CDR3 protein: CASSLWAMSGNEQYF
V gene: TRBV27
CDR3 length: 15
D gene: NA
J gene: TRBJ2-7
clone size: NA

CDR3 DNA: TGTGCCGGCAGTACCGGGGGGGCCGGCAACTACAATGAGCAGTTCTTC
CDR3 protein: CAGSTGGAGNYNEQFF
V gene: TRBV6-5
CDR3 length: 16
D gene: TRBD2
J gene: TRBJ2-1
clone size: NA

CDR3 DNA: TGTGCCAGCAGTTCAAAACCGGGACAGTCCTCGCAGGGCTCCTACAATGAGCAGTACTTC
CDR3 protein: CASSSKPGQSSQGSYNEQYF
V gene: TRBV3-1
CDR3 length: 20
D gene: TRBD1
J gene: TRBJ2-7
clone size: few

CDR3 DNA: TGCGCCAGCAGTGACATCAGGGATGGGAATGAGCAGTTCTTC
CDR3 protein: CASSDIRDGNEQFF
V gene: TRBV10-1
CDR3 length: 14
D gene: NA
J gene: TRBJ2-1
clone size: few

CDR3 DNA: TGTGCCAGCACGAGGTTTGCGGGAGGCCCCGAACACAATGAGCAGTTCTTC
CDR3 protein: CASTRFAGGPEHNEQFF
V gene: TRBV6-5
CDR3 length: 17
D gene: TRBD2
J gene: TRBJ2-1
clone size: NA

CDR3 DNA: TGCGCCGGCAGCACGGGACGGGGGAATGAAAAACTGTTTTTT
CDR3 protein: CAGSTGRGNEKLFF
V gene: TRBV5-1
CDR3 length: 14
D gene: NA
J gene: TRBJ1-4
clone size: NA

CDR3 DNA: TGCGCCAGCAGCCGGAGAGGGGGCCAAGGTCGTACGCAGTATTTT
CDR3 protein: CASSRRGGQGRTQYF
V gene: TRBV5-1
CDR3 length: 15
D gene: TRBD1
J gene: TRBJ2-3
clone size: NA

CDR3 DNA: TGCAGTGCTAGCCCGGCAGGGCAGGTGACCCATGGCTACACCTTC
CDR3 protein: CSASPAGQVTHGYTF
V gene: TRBV20-1
CDR3 length: 15
D gene: NA
J gene: TRBJ1-2
clone size: few

CDR3 DNA: TGTGCCAGCAGCCGCGACAAAGTGGTTCCGGGCGAGCAGTACTTC
CDR3 protein: CASSRDKVVPGEQYF
V gene: TRBV7-2
CDR3 length: 15
D gene: NA
J gene: TRBJ2-7
clone size: NA

CDR3 DNA: TGTGCCAGCTCACCAATGTCCCGTGGGACCTACGAGCAGTACTTC
CDR3 protein: CASSPMSRGTYEQYF
V gene: TRBV18
CDR3 length: 15
D gene: NA
J gene: TRBJ2-7
clone size: NA

CDR3 DNA: TGCGCCAGCAGCGCCGGGACTAGCGGTAACTACAATGAGCAGTTCTTC
CDR3 protein: CASSAGTSGNYNEQFF
V gene: TRBV5-1
CDR3 length: 16
D gene: TRBD2
J gene: TRBJ2-1
clone size: NA

CDR3 DNA: TGTGCCAGCAGTCCTAGAACAGGAGGGTTCTTTGGAAACACCATATATTTT
CDR3 protein: CASSPRTGGFFGNTIYF
V gene: TRBV12-3/TRBV12-4
CDR3 length: 17
D gene: NA
J gene: TRBJ1-3
clone size: NA

CDR3 DNA: TGTGCCAGCAGCAACGGGACAGGACCTAATCCGACCGAGCAGTACTTC
CDR3 protein: CASSNGTGPNPTEQYF
V gene: TRBV21-1
CDR3 length: 16
D gene: NA
J gene: TRBJ2-7
clone size: few

CDR3 DNA: TGTGCCAGCACCTCTTACATGAACACTGAAGCTTTCTTT
CDR3 protein: CASTSYMNTEAFF
V gene: TRBV7-2
CDR3 length: 13
D gene: NA
J gene: TRBJ1-1
clone size: few

CDR3 DNA: TGTGCCAGCAGCCAAGTACAGGTGGGACCCTACGAGCAGTACTTC
CDR3 protein: CASSQVQVGPYEQYF
V gene: TRBV3-1
CDR3 length: 15
D gene: NA
J gene: TRBJ2-7
clone size: few

CDR3 DNA: TGCGCCAGCAGCCAAAATCCCTATTCACCCCTCCACTTT
CDR3 protein: CASSQNPYSPLHF
V gene: TRBV4-1
CDR3 length: 13
D gene: NA
J gene: TRBJ1-6
clone size: NA

CDR3 DNA: TGTGCCAGCAGGCTTGGGGGAACCTATGGCTACACCTTC
CDR3 protein: CASRLGGTYGYTF
V gene: TRBV7-8
CDR3 length: 13
D gene: NA
J gene: TRBJ1-2
clone size: NA